This passage covers 8 T cell receptor beta chains from one sample sequenced in a study of Tregs in tolerant kidney transplant recipients. TCRdb keeps only in-frame clones here, not all; method: immunoSEQ multiplex PCR. Of about 69,000 clones listed, roughly 91% are singletons. This sample comprised CD4+ T cells from blood, obtained before the transplant. The receptors come from a human donor who received a combined kidney and bone marrow transplant.

The chain carries TRBV13 and TRBJ2-3; D is uncertain. This CDR3 has 16 residues. Per the germline V gene, CDR1 is PRHDT and CDR2 is FYEKMQ (reference sequence). V lost 5 bases to trimming and J lost 1 base, with 16 bases between them. The CDR3 here is CASSPATATGTDTQYF. The CDR3 DNA reads TGTGCCAGCAGCCCTGCGACTGCGACTGGCACAGATACGCAGTATTTT.

V is TRBV6-6 and J is TRBJ2-4, with D possibly TRBD2 on 6 matching bases. This CDR3 is 13 amino acids long. Trimming left V 2 bases short and J 8 bases short, with 10 bases between. Germline CDR1 is MNHNY and CDR2 is SVGAGI (reference sequence). The CDR3 DNA follows: TGTGCCAGCAGTTACGGAGGGGAATACATTCAGTACTTC. Its protein product is CASSYGGEYIQYF.

The chain couples TRBV4-1 to TRBJ2-7; the match to TRBD2 covers 8 bases. After removal of 0 bases from V and 9 bases from J, the junction contained 13 bases not matched to a gene. The germline V gene has CDR1 MGHRA and CDR2 YSYEKL. The CDR3 sequence is 16 residues long. In DNA form, the CDR3 reads TGCGCCAGCAGCCAAGATTCCGGGGGGGGTTACCTACGGCAGTACTTC. Its translation: CASSQDSGGGYLRQYF.

The gene calls are TRBV19 and TRBJ2-5; the match to TRBD2 covers 7 bases. Germline V gene data show CDR1 as LNHDA and CDR2 as SQIVND (reference sequence). The CDR3 sequence is 15 residues long. The V and J ends lost 6 bases and 0 bases, in that order; junction bases with no gene match: 7. As DNA, the CDR3 is TGTGCCAGTAGGGCCCGGGGGGTGGACCAAGAGACCCAGTACTTC. It encodes CASRARGVDQETQYF.

The rearrangement links TRBV7-3 to TRBJ1-1; maybe TRBD1 (5 bases). CDR3 length equals 14 residues. The V end lost 3 bases, the J end lost 5 bases, and 13 bases lay between the germline ends. Germline V gene sequence: CDR1 SGHTA, CDR2 FQGTGA. The CDR3 DNA reads as TGTGCCAGCAGCTTGCAGGGAAGTGGAACTGAAGCTTTCTTT. Protein product: CASSLQGSGTEAFF. The full variable domain, with the rest looked up from reference TRBV7-3 and TRBJ1-1, is GAGVSQTPSNKVTEKGKYVELRCDPISGHTALYWYRQSLGQGPEFLIYFQGTGAADDSGLPNDRFFAVRPEGSVSTLKIQRTERGDSAVYLCASSLQGSGTEAFFGQGTRLTVV.

The chain links TRBV28 to TRBJ2-3; tentative D call: TRBD1 (5 bases). Germline CDR1 and CDR2: MDHEN and SYDVKM. This CDR3 has 14 amino acids. V lost 5 bases, J lost 3 bases, and 12 bases lay in between. The CDR3 coding sequence is TGTGCCAGCAGTCCGCGGACACTTACAGATACGCAGTATTTT. Amino acids: CASSPRTLTDTQYF.

The sample holds a few counts of this clone. V and J are TRBV7-8 and TRBJ1-5; 7 bases match TRBD1. The CDR3 sequence is 15 residues long. Germline loops: CDR1 SGHVS, CDR2 FQNEAQ. J gave up 6 bases and V 4 bases, and 9 bases lay outside the gene matches. The CDR3 loop reads CASSSDGQAGQPQHF. In DNA form, the CDR3 reads TGTGCCAGCAGCTCAGACGGACAGGCGGGTCAGCCCCAGCATTTT. The variable domain in full, completed from reference TRBV7-8 and TRBJ1-5, reads GAGVSQSPRYKVAKRGQDVALRCDPISGHVSLFWYQQALGQGPEFLTYFQNEAQLDKSGLPSDRFFAERPEGSVSTLKIQRTQQEDSAVYLCASSSDGQAGQPQHFGDGTRLSIL.

This clone was observed a single time. J is TRBJ2-3 and V is TRBV10-3; D gene uncertain. The germline V gene encodes CDR1 ENHRY and CDR2 SYGVKD. The CDR3 has 15 amino acids. The germline V and J ends were trimmed by 3 bases and 2 bases, with 12 bases remaining between them. Written as DNA, the CDR3 is TGTGCCATCAGTGACCCACCCACAATCACAGATACGCAGTATTTT. Amino acids: CAISDPPTITDTQYF.